This T cell receptor beta chain emerged from a study of lymphopenia after photon versus proton radiotherapy. Assay used: immunoSEQ multiplex PCR; TCRdb lists only in-frame clones, some missing. The sample carries 25,000 to 35,000 clones, roughly nine tenths recorded once. There are 14 residues in the CDR3. Germline loops: CDR1 SGHRS, CDR2 YFSETQ. V gave up 6 bases and J gave up 2 bases; unmatched junction bases: 3. The chain is built from TRBV5-1 and TRBJ2-1; 9 positions match TRBD1. The origin of this receptor is a woman between 65 and 79 years old with pancreatic cancer. Some clones in this sample may be carry-over from other donors' samples. Sequencing used peripheral blood, obtained from a patient treated with proton-based radiotherapy. CDR3 sequence (DNA): TGCGCCAGCACCGGGACAGGGCCCTACAATGAGCAGTTCTTC. This translates into CASTGTGPYNEQFF.